These 28 T cell receptor beta chains were all obtained from the same sample, sequenced in a study of PD-1 blockade in mismatch repair-deficient tumors. Produced via immunoSEQ multiplex PCR; TCRdb's table is partial and in-frame only. The sample yields over 75,000 clones, 65% to 85% seen once. The sample consisted of peripheral blood, taken 12 weeks after starting pembrolizumab. These receptors were taken from an adult with mismatch repair-deficient cancer.

The chain carries TRBV7-2 and TRBJ2-5; either TRBD1 or TRBD2 may fit D (6 bases each). Germline lookup yields CDR1 SGHTA and CDR2 FQGNSA. With 6 bases removed from V and 5 bases from J, the gap between germline ends came to 19 bases. The CDR3 contains 15 residues. CDR3 sequence (DNA): TGTGCCAGCAGGCGAGACGGGACTCAGGGGGAGACCCAGTACTTC. Residues: CASRRDGTQGETQYF.

V usage is TRBV30 and J usage is TRBJ2-1; 11 bases fit TRBD2. The trim removed 3 bases at V and 0 bases at J, leaving 4 bases unmatched. This CDR3 is built from 16 residues. In germline, CDR1 is GTSNPN, CDR2 SVGIG (reference sequence). The chain's CDR3 is CAWRLAGVLSYNEQFF. DNA of the CDR3: TGTGCCTGGAGACTAGCGGGAGTCCTCTCCTACAATGAGCAGTTCTTC.

This clone showed up just a few times. The chain recombines TRBV4-3 with TRBJ1-2; D gene ambiguous. Per germline, CDR1 LGHNA and CDR2 YSLEER. V lost 1 base and J 2 bases, leaving 8 bases between the germline ends. The CDR3 runs to 14 residues. Here the CDR3 DNA reads TGCGCCAGCAGCCAAGTCCTGGGGAACTATGGCTACACCTTC. Translated, it gives CASSQVLGNYGYTF.

This sequence joins TRBV29-1 and TRBJ2-7; 9 bases line up with TRBD2. The germline CDR1 and CDR2 sequences are SQVTM and ANQGSEA. The CDR3 contains 18 residues. Trimming took 4 bases from V and 0 from J; bases not matched to a gene: 16. CDR3 protein: CSVATSGRKAWSSYEQYF. CDR3 coding DNA: TGCAGCGTTGCGACTAGCGGCAGAAAAGCCTGGAGCTCCTACGAGCAGTACTTC.

V usage is TRBV13 and J usage is TRBJ2-3; possible D gene TRBD2, 5 bases. The CDR3 runs to 14 residues. The germline gives CDR1 PRHDT, CDR2 FYEKMQ (reference sequence). Trimming removed 3 bases at V and 4 bases at J, with 11 bases between. The CDR3 sequence: CASSFGSRADTQYF. The CDR3 nucleotides are TGTGCCAGCAGCTTTGGGAGTAGGGCAGATACGCAGTATTTT.

V gene TRBV11-3 combines with J gene TRBJ2-7; D is possibly TRBD2 (6 bases). The CDR3 is 15 amino acids. Trimming took 4 bases from V and 2 from J, leaving 15 bases between them. Germline V CDR1 and CDR2: SGHNT, YENEEA. This CDR3 is CASSSPIGGTYEQYF. CDR3 coding DNA: TGTGCCAGCAGCTCCCCGATTGGCGGGACCTACGAGCAGTACTTC.

As regards this clone: Its ends do not fully match the called genes, so a read error is possible. This chain joins TRBV7-7 and TRBJ2-7; 10 bases are shared with TRBD2. Germline V gives CDR1 SSHAT, CDR2 FNYEAQ (reference sequence). The CDR3 has 13 residues. DNA of the CDR3: TGTGCTAGCAGTGTAGCGGGAGGCGGCGAGCAGTACTTC. Protein: CASSVAGGGEQYF.

The chain uses TRBV4-2 and TRBJ2-3, with D possibly being TRBD2 (5 bases). Trimming took off 2 bases at V and 4 bases at J, with 10 bases between the two ends. Germline V lookup: CDR1 LGHNA, CDR2 YNFKEQ. This CDR3 contains 14 residues. The CDR3 region has the DNA TGTGCCAGCAGCCAATCAGGAGGAGCAGATACGCAGTATTTT. It encodes CASSQSGGADTQYF.

The rearrangement links TRBV11-3 to TRBJ2-5; 10 bases are a match to TRBD2. Germline V CDR1 and CDR2: SGHNT, YENEEA. This CDR3 spans 16 amino acids. The V segment lost 2 bases and the J segment 5 bases; nucleotides outside the gene matches: 8. Here the CDR3 reads CASSLRSSGSAETQYF. The CDR3 region has the DNA TGTGCCAGCAGCTTACGGTCTAGCGGGAGTGCGGAGACCCAGTACTTC.

The rearrangement uses TRBV9 and TRBJ2-2; no definite D call. Germline-derived CDR1 and CDR2 are SGDLS and YYNGEE. CDR3 length equals 14 residues. V dropped 0 bases and J dropped 4 bases, with 7 bases sitting between them. The CDR3 loop reads CASSVGPPTGELFF. The CDR3, as DNA: TGTGCCAGCAGCGTAGGGCCGCCCACCGGGGAGCTGTTTTTT.

The chain links TRBV12-5 to TRBJ1-2, with TRBD1 as a possible D gene (6 bases). V was trimmed by 4 bases and J by 2 bases, leaving 14 bases between them. CDR1 and CDR2 (germline): LGHNT, FRNRAP. The CDR3 totals 15 residues. The CDR3 region is CASGWDNNRNYGYTF. For the CDR3, the DNA is TGTGCTAGTGGTTGGGACAACAACCGAAACTATGGCTACACCTTC.

The V call is TRBV7-9, the J call TRBJ2-1, with D perhaps TRBD2 (6 bases). V was cut by 5 bases and J by 5 bases, with 19 bases left in between. Germline V gene lookup returns CDR1 SEHNR and CDR2 FQNEAQ (reference sequence). CDR3 length equals 16 residues. CDR3 region: CASSPLDYTVHNEQFF. CDR3 bases: TGTGCCAGCAGCCCCCTGGACTACACCGTCCACAATGAGCAGTTCTTC.

This sequence joins TRBV7-2 and TRBJ1-2; 7 bases match TRBD1. CDR1 is SGHTA and CDR2 is FQGNSA in the germline V gene. With V trimmed by 5 bases and J by 3 bases, 9 bases remained unmatched. CDR3 size: 15 residues. In DNA form, the CDR3 reads TGTGCCAGCAGCCTAACAGGGGTCCTCGACTATGGCTACACCTTC. Translating it yields CASSLTGVLDYGYTF.

The rearrangement links TRBV7-9 to TRBJ1-1; possibly TRBD1 for D (5 bases). The V gene's germline CDR1 is SEHNR and CDR2 FQNEAQ (reference sequence). V shed 4 bases and J shed 1 base, with 7 bases lying between them. The CDR3 is made up of 13 amino acids. CDR3 in DNA: TGTGCCAGCAGCTGGACATGGAACACTGAAGCTTTCTTT. It yields the protein CASSWTWNTEAFF. Based on the CDR3 plus reference TRBV7-9 and TRBJ1-1, the full variable domain is DTGVSQNPRHKITKRGQNVTFRCDPISEHNRLYWYRQTLGQGPEFLTYFQNEAQLEKSRLLSDRFSAERPKGSFSTLEIQRTEQGDSAMYLCASSWTWNTEAFFGQGTRLTVV.

The chain is built from TRBV25-1 and TRBJ2-3; D not resolved. V was cut by 2 bases and J by 2 bases, with 5 bases left in between. Per germline, CDR1 MGHDK and CDR2 SYGVNS. This CDR3 has 13 residues. CDR3 DNA sequence: TGTGCCAGCAGTGAAAGGGACACAGATACGCAGTATTTT. It is translated as CASSERDTDTQYF.

The genes are TRBV18 and TRBJ2-3; tentatively, D is TRBD2 (6 bases). The V end was cut by 3 bases, the J end by 0 bases, with 13 bases between. In germline, CDR1 is KGHSH, CDR2 LQKENI. This CDR3 region has 16 residues. CDR3 nucleotide sequence: TGTGCCAGCTCACCGTTTCAGGCGGGAAGCACAGATACGCAGTATTTT. The encoded protein is CASSPFQAGSTDTQYF.

The rearrangement uses TRBV9 and TRBJ2-1, with TRBD2 matching 9 bases. The J segment lost 4 bases and the V segment lost 2 bases, leaving 7 bases of the junction unmatched. This CDR3 spans 16 amino acids. Germline V gene sequence: CDR1 SGDLS, CDR2 YYNGEE. The DNA for the CDR3 is TGTGCCAGCAGCGTGTCTAGCGGGGCGAATTACAATGAGCAGTTCTTC. This gives the protein CASSVSSGANYNEQFF.

The chain links TRBV19 to TRBJ2-3, with 11 bases identical to TRBD2. The junction had 7 bases not matched to a gene; V was cut back by 6 bases and J by 5 bases. Germline V gives CDR1 LNHDA, CDR2 SQIVND (reference sequence). The CDR3 has 15 residues. The CDR3 spells CASRLLAGAVDTQYF. The CDR3 DNA reads as TGTGCCAGTAGATTACTAGCGGGAGCAGTAGATACGCAGTATTTT. Full variable domain (rest looked up from reference TRBV19 and TRBJ2-3): DGGITQSPKYLFRKEGQNVTLSCEQNLNHDAMYWYRQDPGQGLRLIYYSQIVNDFQKGDIAEGYSVSREKKESFPLTVTSAQKNPTAFYLCASRLLAGAVDTQYFGPGTRLTVL.

This chain links TRBV11-3 with TRBJ1-4, with 10 bases aligning to TRBD1. Germline V gene lookup returns CDR1 SGHNT and CDR2 YENEEA. With 2 bases clipped from V and 7 bases from J, the junction kept 7 bases outside the gene matches. There are 16 residues in the CDR3. The CDR3 nucleotides read TGTGCCAGCAGCTTAACGGACAGGGGGAGTGCTGAAAAACTGTTTTTT. This gives the protein CASSLTDRGSAEKLFF.

The chain uses TRBV19 and TRBJ2-7; TRBD1 aligns across 9 bases. CDR1 is LNHDA, CDR2 SQIVND, per germline (reference sequence). Unmatched junction bases numbered 9, after V lost 4 bases and J lost 2 bases. The CDR3 spans 16 residues. The CDR3 DNA follows: TGTGCCAGTAGTAGGCGGGACAGGGCAAGTCCCTACGAGCAGTACTTC. Residues: CASSRRDRASPYEQYF.

This sequence joins TRBV9 and TRBJ2-7; 8 nucleotides line up with TRBD2. This CDR3 is built from 15 residues. The V segment lost 0 bases and the J segment 5 bases; nucleotides outside the gene matches: 7. Germline CDR1 and CDR2: SGDLS and YYNGEE. For the CDR3, the DNA is TGTGCCAGCAGCGTAGGTGCGGGAGGTGTGGACGAGCAGTACTTC. This sequence encodes CASSVGAGGVDEQYF.

The chain joins TRBV5-1 to TRBJ2-7; no clear D gene. V gave up 0 bases and J gave up 1 base, with 5 bases separating them. The CDR3 is 13 residues long. From germline, CDR1 is SGHRS and CDR2 YFSETQ. As DNA, the CDR3 is TGCGCCAGCAGCTTGGACTGGTCCTACGAGCAGTACTTC. It yields the protein CASSLDWSYEQYF.

The chain links TRBV19 to TRBJ1-5; D not certain. The V gene's germline CDR1 is LNHDA and CDR2 SQIVND (reference sequence). Between the trimmed V and J ends, which lost 6 bases and 4 bases, there was a span of 10 bases. CDR3 length: 13 amino acids. DNA of the CDR3: TGTGCCAGTAGCCCTCGGCCTAATCAGCCCCAGCATTTT. The encoded protein is CASSPRPNQPQHF.

The CDR3 region is CASSARDLPHTGELFF. The DNA for the CDR3 is TGTGCCAGCAGCGCCCGGGATCTCCCCCACACCGGGGAGCTGTTTTTT. This chain joins TRBV13 and TRBJ2-2, with D possibly TRBD2 on 5 matching bases. With 5 bases removed from V and 3 bases from J, the gap between germline ends came to 16 bases. CDR3 length equals 16 residues. Germline V lookup: CDR1 PRHDT, CDR2 FYEKMQ (reference sequence).

V usage is TRBV19 and J usage is TRBJ2-7; weak D call: TRBD2 (6 bases). V lost 0 bases and J lost 0, with 9 bases in between. CDR1 is LNHDA, CDR2 SQIVND, per germline (reference sequence). CDR3 size: 15 residues. CDR3 loop: CASSIDGGSSYEQYF. CDR3 nucleotides: TGTGCCAGTAGTATAGACGGAGGGAGCTCCTACGAGCAGTACTTC.

This clone is a singleton in its sample. This sequence joins TRBV27 and TRBJ2-1; 9 bases fit TRBD2. Germline CDR1 reads MNHEY; CDR2 reads SMNVEV (reference sequence). J gave up 12 bases and V 2 bases, and 8 bases lay outside the gene matches. This CDR3 has 14 amino acids. The CDR3 bases are TGTGCCAGCAGTTTAAATCCTAGCGGGAACGTGCAGTTCTTC. Translated: CASSLNPSGNVQFF.

V gene TRBV19 combines with J gene TRBJ1-1; D unresolved. V was shortened by 6 bases and J by 7 bases, with 12 bases between the two germline ends. Germline CDR1 is LNHDA and CDR2 is SQIVND (reference sequence). This CDR3 is built from 12 residues. In nucleotides, the CDR3 is TGTGCCAGTAGCCGTCTACCCGGTGAAGCTTTCTTT. Residues: CASSRLPGEAFF.

J is TRBJ2-7 and V is TRBV15; 8 positions match TRBD2. This CDR3 region has 19 residues. J gave up 0 bases and V 4 bases, and 17 bases lay outside the gene matches. Germline V gene data show CDR1 as LNHNV and CDR2 as YYDKDF (reference sequence). CDR3 DNA: TGTGCCACCAGCAATGAGAGCCTCACTAGCGGAGGGAGCTCCTACGAGCAGTACTTC. Its protein product is CATSNESLTSGGSSYEQYF.